This T cell receptor (beta chain) came from a study of siplizumab effects on memory and regulatory T cells. V trimming: 4 bases; J trimming: 4 bases; junction bases outside the gene matches: 11. This CDR3 spans 16 amino acids. Germline CDR1 reads SGHRS; CDR2 reads YFSETQ. The study's findings and limits: Roughly 75-95% of proliferating clones (CD4+ or CD8+) could not be assigned a naive or memory phenotype. Proliferating Tregs taken from siplizumab cultures were not shown to have a confirmed suppressive function.

Comments on this clone: Its specificity is not known.

Every sample had approximately 10^5 of its TCR templates assayed. Using immunoSEQ multiplex PCR, the repertoire was profiled, and TCRdb retains in-frame clones only, with some absent. The sample holds nearly 85,000 clones, roughly 90% seen once. The TCR comes from a human donor in good health. The sequenced sample consisted of Tregs sorted from blood. V usage is TRBV5-1 and J usage is TRBJ2-5; 9 nucleotides agree with TRBD1. The CDR3 loop reads CASSLPRTGEAETQYF. CDR3 DNA sequence: TGCGCCAGCAGCCTGCCTCGGACAGGGGAGGCAGAGACCCAGTACTTC.